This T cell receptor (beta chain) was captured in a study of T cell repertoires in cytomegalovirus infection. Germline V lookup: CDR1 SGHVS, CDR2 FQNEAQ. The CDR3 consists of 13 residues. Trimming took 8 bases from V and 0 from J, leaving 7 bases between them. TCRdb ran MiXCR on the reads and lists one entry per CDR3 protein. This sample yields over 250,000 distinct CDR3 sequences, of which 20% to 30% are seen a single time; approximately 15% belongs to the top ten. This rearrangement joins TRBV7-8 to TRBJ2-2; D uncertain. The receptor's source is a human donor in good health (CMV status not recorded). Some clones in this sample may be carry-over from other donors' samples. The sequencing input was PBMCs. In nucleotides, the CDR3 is TGTGCCAGCGCGCTCGCGAACACCGGGGAGCTGTTTTTT. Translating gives CASALANTGELFF.